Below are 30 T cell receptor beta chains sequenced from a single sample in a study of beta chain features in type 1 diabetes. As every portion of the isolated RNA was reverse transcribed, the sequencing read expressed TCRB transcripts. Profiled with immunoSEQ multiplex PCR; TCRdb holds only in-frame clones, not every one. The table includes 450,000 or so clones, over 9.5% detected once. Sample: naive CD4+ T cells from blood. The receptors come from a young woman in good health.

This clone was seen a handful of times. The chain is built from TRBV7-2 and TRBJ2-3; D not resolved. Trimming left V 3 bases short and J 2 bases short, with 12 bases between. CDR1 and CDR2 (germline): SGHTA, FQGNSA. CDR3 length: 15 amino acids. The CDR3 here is CASSFMGYDTDTQYF. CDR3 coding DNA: TGTGCCAGCAGCTTTATGGGGTATGACACAGATACGCAGTATTTT.

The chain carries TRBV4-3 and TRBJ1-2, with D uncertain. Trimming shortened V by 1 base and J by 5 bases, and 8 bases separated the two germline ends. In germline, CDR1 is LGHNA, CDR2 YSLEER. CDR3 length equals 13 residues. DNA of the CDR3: TGCGCCAGCAGCCAAGTGTCCTCTTATGGCTACACCTTC. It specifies CASSQVSSYGYTF.

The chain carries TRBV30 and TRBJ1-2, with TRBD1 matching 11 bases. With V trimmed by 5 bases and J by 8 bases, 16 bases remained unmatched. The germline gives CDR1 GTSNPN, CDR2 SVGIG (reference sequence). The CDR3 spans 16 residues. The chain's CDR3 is CAWARTFGQGAKGYTF. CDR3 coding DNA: TGTGCCTGGGCCCGGACATTTGGACAGGGGGCCAAGGGCTACACCTTC.

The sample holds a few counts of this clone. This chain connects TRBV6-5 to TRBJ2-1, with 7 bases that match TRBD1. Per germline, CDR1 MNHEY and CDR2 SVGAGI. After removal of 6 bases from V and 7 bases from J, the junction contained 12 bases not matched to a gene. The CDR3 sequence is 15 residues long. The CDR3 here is CASSIDRAKGNEQFF. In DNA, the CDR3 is TGTGCCAGCAGCATCGACAGGGCCAAAGGGAATGAGCAGTTCTTC.

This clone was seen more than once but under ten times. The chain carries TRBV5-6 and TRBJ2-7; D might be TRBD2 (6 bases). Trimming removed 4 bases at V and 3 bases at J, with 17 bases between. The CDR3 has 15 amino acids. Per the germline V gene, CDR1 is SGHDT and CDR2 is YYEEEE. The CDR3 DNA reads TGTGCCAGCAGCGCTAGGAGGGCAGCGAACTACGAGCAGTACTTC. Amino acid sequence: CASSARRAANYEQYF.

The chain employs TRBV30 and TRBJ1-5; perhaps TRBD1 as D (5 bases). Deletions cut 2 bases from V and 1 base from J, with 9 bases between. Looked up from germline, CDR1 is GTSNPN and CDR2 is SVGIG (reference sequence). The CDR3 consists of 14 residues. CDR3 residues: CAWSRGDSNQPQHF. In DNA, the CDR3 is TGTGCCTGGAGTAGAGGGGACAGCAATCAGCCCCAGCATTTT.

The CDR3: CASSVVGFTGELFF. The CDR3 DNA follows: TGTGCCAGCAGCGTAGTAGGGTTCACCGGGGAGCTGTTTTTT. V usage is TRBV9 and J usage is TRBJ2-2; D is ambiguous. The CDR3 totals 14 residues. Germline V CDR1 and CDR2: SGDLS, YYNGEE. V lost 0 bases to trimming and J lost 4 bases, with 7 bases between them.

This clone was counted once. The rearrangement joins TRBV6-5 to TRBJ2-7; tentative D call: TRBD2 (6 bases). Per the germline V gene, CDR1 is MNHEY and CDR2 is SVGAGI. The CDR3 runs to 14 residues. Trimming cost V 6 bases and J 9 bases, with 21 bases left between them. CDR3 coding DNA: TGTGCCAGCAGGCTCCGGGCGGGACCTACGTCGCAGTACTTC. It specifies CASRLRAGPTSQYF.

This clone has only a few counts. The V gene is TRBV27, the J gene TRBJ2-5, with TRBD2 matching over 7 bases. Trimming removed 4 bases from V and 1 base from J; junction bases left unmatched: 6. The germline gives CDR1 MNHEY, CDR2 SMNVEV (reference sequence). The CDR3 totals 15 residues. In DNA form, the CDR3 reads TGTGCCAGCAGTTCGGCGGGAGACATCCAAGAGACCCAGTACTTC. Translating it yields CASSSAGDIQETQYF.

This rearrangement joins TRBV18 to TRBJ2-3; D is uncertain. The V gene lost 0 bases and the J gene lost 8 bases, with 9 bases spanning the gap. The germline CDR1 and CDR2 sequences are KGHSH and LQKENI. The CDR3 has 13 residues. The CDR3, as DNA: TGTGCCAGCTCACCACCCGTAACGGGTACGCAGTATTTT. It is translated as CASSPPVTGTQYF.

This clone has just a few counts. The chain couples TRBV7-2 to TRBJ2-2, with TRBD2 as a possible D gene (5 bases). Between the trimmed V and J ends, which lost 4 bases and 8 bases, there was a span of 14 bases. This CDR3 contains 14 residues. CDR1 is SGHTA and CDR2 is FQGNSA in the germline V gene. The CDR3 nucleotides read TGTGCCAGCAGCTCGGGCCCAAGCGGAGGGGAGCTGTTTTTT. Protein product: CASSSGPSGGELFF.

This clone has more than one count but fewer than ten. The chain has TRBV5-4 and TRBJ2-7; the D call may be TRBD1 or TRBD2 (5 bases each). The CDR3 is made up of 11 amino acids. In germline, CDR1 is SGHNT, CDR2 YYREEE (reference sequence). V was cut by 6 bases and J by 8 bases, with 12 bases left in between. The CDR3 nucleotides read TGTGCCAGCACTCAAGGGGAGCAGCAGTACTTC. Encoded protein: CASTQGEQQYF.

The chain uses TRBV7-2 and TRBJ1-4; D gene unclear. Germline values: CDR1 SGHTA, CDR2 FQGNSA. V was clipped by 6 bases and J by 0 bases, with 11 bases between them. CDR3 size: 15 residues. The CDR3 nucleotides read TGTGCCAGCAGGAGTCGGAGAGCAACTAATGAAAAACTGTTTTTT. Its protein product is CASRSRRATNEKLFF.

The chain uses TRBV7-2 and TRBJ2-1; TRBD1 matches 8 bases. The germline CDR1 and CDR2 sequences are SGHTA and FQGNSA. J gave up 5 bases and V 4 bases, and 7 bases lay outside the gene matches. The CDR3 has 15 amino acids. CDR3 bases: TGTGCCAGCAGCTATCCCTGGACAGGGAACAATGAGCAGTTCTTC. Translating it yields CASSYPWTGNNEQFF.

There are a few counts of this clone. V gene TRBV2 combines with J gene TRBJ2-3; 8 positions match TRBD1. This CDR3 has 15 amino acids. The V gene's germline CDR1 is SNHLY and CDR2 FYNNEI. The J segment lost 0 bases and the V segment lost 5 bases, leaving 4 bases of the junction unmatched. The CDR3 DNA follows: TGTGCCAGCAGTCGGACAGGGACTAGCACAGATACGCAGTATTTT. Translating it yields CASSRTGTSTDTQYF.

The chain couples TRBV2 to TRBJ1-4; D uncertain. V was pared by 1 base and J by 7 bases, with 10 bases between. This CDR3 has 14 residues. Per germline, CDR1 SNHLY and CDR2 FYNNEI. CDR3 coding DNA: TGTGCCAGCAGTGAAGGGTTTCCCACTGAAAAACTGTTTTTT. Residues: CASSEGFPTEKLFF. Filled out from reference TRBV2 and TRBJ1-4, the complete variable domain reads EPEVTQTPSHQVTQMGQEVILRCVPISNHLYFYWYRQILGQKVEFLVSFYNNEISEKSEIFDDQFSVERPDGSNFTLKIRSTKLEDSAMYFCASSEGFPTEKLFFGSGTQLSVL.

As DNA, the CDR3 is TGTGCCAGCAGCGTAGGACCCGTAGATGAGCAGTTCTTC. Translating gives CASSVGPVDEQFF. This chain uses TRBV9 with TRBJ2-1; D is ambiguous. The germline CDR1 and CDR2 sequences are SGDLS and YYNGEE. The CDR3 contains 13 residues. V lost 0 bases, J lost 8 bases, and 9 bases lay in between.

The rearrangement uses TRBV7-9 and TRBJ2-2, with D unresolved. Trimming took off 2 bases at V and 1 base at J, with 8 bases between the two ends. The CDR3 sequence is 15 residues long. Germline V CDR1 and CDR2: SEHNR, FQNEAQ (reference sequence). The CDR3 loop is CASSLHRLNTGELFF. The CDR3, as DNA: TGTGCCAGCAGCTTACACCGACTGAACACCGGGGAGCTGTTTTTT.

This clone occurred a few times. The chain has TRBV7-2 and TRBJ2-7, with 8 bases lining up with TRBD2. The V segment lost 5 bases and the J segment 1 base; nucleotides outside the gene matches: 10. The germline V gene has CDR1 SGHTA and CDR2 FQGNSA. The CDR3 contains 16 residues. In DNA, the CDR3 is TGTGCCAGCAGCCGGACAACGGGAGGGCCTTCCTACGAGCAGTACTTC. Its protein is CASSRTTGGPSYEQYF.

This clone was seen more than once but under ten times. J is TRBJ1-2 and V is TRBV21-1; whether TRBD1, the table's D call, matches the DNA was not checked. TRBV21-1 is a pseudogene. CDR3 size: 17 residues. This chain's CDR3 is CASSPGRGKNSNYGYTF. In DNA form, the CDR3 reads TGTGCCAGCAGCCCGGGCAGGGGGAAGAATTCTAACTATGGCTACACCTTC.

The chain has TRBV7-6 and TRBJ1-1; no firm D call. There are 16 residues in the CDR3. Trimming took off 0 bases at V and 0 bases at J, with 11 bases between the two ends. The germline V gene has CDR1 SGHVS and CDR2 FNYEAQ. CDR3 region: CASSLAVPTMNTEAFF. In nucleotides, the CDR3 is TGTGCCAGCAGCTTAGCGGTTCCGACTATGAACACTGAAGCTTTCTTT.

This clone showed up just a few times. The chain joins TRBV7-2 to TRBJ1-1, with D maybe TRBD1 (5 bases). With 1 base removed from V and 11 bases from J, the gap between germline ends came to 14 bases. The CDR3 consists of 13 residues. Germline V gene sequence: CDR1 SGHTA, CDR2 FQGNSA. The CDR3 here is CASSLDPGSKAFF. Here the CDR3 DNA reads TGTGCCAGCAGCTTAGATCCAGGGAGCAAGGCTTTCTTT.

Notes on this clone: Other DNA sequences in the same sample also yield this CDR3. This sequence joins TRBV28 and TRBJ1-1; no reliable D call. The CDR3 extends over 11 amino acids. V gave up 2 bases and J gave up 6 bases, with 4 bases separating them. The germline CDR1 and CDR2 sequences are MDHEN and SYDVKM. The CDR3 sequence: CASSLRSEAFF. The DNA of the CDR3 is TGTGCCAGCAGTTTAAGGTCTGAAGCTTTCTTT.

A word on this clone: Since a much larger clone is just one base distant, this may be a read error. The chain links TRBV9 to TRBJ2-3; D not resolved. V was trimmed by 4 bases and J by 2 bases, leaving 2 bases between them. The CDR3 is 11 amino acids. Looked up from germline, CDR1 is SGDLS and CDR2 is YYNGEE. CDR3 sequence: CASSNTDTQYF. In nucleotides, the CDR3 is TGTGCCAGCAGCAACACAGATACGCAGTATTTT.

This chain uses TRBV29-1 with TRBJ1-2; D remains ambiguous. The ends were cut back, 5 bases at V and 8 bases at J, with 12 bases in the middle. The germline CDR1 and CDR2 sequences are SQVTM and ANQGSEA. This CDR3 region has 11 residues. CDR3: CSVSSDLGYTF. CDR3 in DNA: TGCAGCGTTAGTTCGGACCTCGGCTACACCTTC.

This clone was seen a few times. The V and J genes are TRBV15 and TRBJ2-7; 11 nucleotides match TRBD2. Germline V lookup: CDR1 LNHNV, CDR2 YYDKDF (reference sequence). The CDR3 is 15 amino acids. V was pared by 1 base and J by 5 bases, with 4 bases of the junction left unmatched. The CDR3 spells CATSRVLAGVNEQYF. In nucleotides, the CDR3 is TGTGCCACCAGCAGAGTACTAGCGGGAGTAAACGAGCAGTACTTC.

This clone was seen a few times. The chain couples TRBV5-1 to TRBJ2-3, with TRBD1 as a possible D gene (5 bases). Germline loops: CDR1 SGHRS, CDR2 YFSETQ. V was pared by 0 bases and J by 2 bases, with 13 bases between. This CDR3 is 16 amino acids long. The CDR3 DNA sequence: TGCGCCAGCAGCTTGGTGGTCGCAGGGTCCACAGATACGCAGTATTTT. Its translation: CASSLVVAGSTDTQYF.

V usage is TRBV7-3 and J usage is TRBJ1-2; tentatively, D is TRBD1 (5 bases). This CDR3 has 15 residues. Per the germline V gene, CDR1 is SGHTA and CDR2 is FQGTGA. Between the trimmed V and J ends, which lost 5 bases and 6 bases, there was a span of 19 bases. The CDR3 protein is CASSPHPEWGDGYTF. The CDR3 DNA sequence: TGTGCCAGCAGCCCCCACCCCGAGTGGGGCGATGGCTACACCTTC.

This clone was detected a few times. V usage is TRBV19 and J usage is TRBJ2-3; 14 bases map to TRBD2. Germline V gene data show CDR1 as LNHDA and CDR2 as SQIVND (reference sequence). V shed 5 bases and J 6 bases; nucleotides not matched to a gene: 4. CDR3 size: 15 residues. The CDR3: CASSPGLAGVDTQYF. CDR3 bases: TGTGCCAGTAGTCCGGGACTAGCGGGAGTCGATACGCAGTATTTT. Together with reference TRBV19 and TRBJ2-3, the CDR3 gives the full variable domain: DGGITQSPKYLFRKEGQNVTLSCEQNLNHDAMYWYRQDPGQGLRLIYYSQIVNDFQKGDIAEGYSVSREKKESFPLTVTSAQKNPTAFYLCASSPGLAGVDTQYFGPGTRLTVL.

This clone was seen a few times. In nucleotides, the CDR3 is TGCAGCGTTCCAGAACAGGGGCTCCATGGCTACACCTTC. Its protein is CSVPEQGLHGYTF. The rearrangement links TRBV29-1 to TRBJ1-2; 7 bases map to TRBD1. Germline V gives CDR1 SQVTM, CDR2 ANQGSEA. Unmatched junction bases numbered 9, after V lost 5 bases and J lost 6 bases. The CDR3 covers 13 residues.